The source of this T cell receptor (beta chain) is a study of T cell responses to AZD1222 COVID-19 vaccine. Study observations and caveats: Spike-wide vaccine-associated CD4 TCRs dominated at 160-218 and 743-854. Most donors were white British and more were female, and clonal diversity was possibly underestimated.

Profiled with immunoSEQ multiplex PCR; TCRdb holds only in-frame clones, not every one. The top ten hold about 4% of the sample, which has around 150,000 clones, 84% seen once. About this clone: The antigen remains unidentified. One end of the junction fails to match germline, which may point to a read error.

Germline CDR1 is SGHRS and CDR2 is YFSETQ. The CDR3 is 16 amino acids. The V and J genes are TRBV5-1 and TRBJ1-1; D remains unclear. This material consisted of peripheral blood, taken on day 0 of AZD1222 vaccination. The clonotype was recovered from an adult in good health. CDR3 sequence reads: CASRAVGAAMKTEAFF. CDR3 nucleotides: TGCGCCAGCAGGGCTGTAGGCGCCGCGATGAAGACTGAAGCTTTCTTT.